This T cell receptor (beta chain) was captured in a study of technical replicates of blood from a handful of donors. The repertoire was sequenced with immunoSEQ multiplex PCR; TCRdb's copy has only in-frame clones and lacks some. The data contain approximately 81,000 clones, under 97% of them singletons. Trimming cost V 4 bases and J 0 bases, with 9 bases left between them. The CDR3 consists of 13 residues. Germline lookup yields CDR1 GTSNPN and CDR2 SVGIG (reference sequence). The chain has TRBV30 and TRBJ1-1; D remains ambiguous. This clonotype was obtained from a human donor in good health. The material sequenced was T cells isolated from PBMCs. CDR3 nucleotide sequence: TGTGCCTGGACGACGGGAATGAACACTGAAGCTTTCTTT. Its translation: CAWTTGMNTEAFF. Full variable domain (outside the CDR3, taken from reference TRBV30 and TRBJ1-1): SQTIHQWPATLVQPVGSPLSLECTVEGTSNPNLYWYRQAAGRGLQLLFYSVGIGQISSEVPQNLSASRPQDRQFILSSKKLLLSDSGFYLCAWTTGMNTEAFFGQGTRLTVV.